These 6 T cell receptor beta chains share one sample of origin, sequenced in a study of T cell repertoires in cytomegalovirus infection. These receptors have no identified antigens. TCRdb re-called the reads through MiXCR, storing one row per CDR3 protein. The repertoire consists of over 250,000 distinct CDR3 sequences, with around 20% occurring once and the leading ten covering 15% to 20%. The sample consisted of cultured PBMCs, taken from culture after CMV antigen stimulation. These receptors all come from a human donor in good health (CMV status not recorded). Some clones in this sample may be carry-over from other donors' samples.

In this sample, this clonotype turned up many times. The chain is built from TRBV12-3 or TRBV12-4 and TRBJ2-7; D remains ambiguous. This CDR3 region has 13 residues. V was pared by 6 bases and J by 4 bases, with 13 bases between. The CDR3 DNA sequence: TGTGCCAGCAGCCCCTCCATCGATTACGAGCAGTACGTC. Its protein product is CASSPSIDYEQYV.

This rearrangement joins TRBV28 to TRBJ1-4; 10 bases are shared with TRBD1. The CDR3 runs 13 residues. Losses at the gene ends were 11 bases for V and 10 bases for J; bases not matched to a gene: 10. Germline assignment: CDR1 MDHEN and CDR2 SYDVKM. CDR3 in DNA: TGTGCCTCGACAGGGGGCCAGGACGGAAAACTGTTTTTT. It codes for CASTGGQDGKLFF.

This clonotype was detected only once. This chain joins TRBV29-1 and TRBJ1-2; 8 bases line up with TRBD1. The CDR3 totals 14 residues. Losses at the gene ends were 7 bases for V and 4 bases for J; bases not matched to a gene: 11. CDR1 is SQVTM, CDR2 ANQGSEA, per germline. The CDR3 spells CSDRTGRCCYGYTF. The CDR3 region has the DNA TGCAGCGACAGGACAGGGAGGTGTTGCTATGGCTACACCTTC.

V and J are TRBV4-1 and TRBJ2-3, with D tentatively TRBD1 or TRBD2 (6 bases each). Germline V gene lookup returns CDR1 MGHRA and CDR2 YSYEKL. There are 16 residues in the CDR3. V was pared by 3 bases and J by 3 bases, with 16 bases between. CDR3 in amino acids: CASSQKSRGRTDTQYF. CDR3 coding DNA: TGCGCCAGCAGCCAGAAATCTAGGGGGAGGACAGATACGCAGTATTTT.

CDR3 nucleotides: TGTGCCGGGGACCAGGGGGCGAACTATGGCTACACCTTC. It translates to CAGDQGANYGYTF. V and J are TRBV2 and TRBJ1-2, with 8 bases that match TRBD1. The CDR3 has 13 residues. Germline CDR1 and CDR2: SNHLY and FYNNEI. V shed 11 bases and J 2 bases; nucleotides not matched to a gene: 7.

The V and J genes are TRBV19 and TRBJ1-1; D remains unclear. The ends were cut back, 3 bases at V and 0 bases at J, with 5 bases in the middle. Germline CDR1 is LNHDA and CDR2 is SQIVND (reference sequence). The CDR3 extends over 13 amino acids. CDR3 protein: CASSISVNTEAFF. For the CDR3, the DNA is TGTGCCAGTAGTATTTCGGTGAACACTGAAGCTTTCTTT. The full variable domain, completed using reference TRBV19 and TRBJ1-1, is DGGITQSPKYLFRKEGQNVTLSCEQNLNHDAMYWYRQDPGQGLRLIYYSQIVNDFQKGDIAEGYSVSREKKESFPLTVTSAQKNPTAFYLCASSISVNTEAFFGQGTRLTVV.